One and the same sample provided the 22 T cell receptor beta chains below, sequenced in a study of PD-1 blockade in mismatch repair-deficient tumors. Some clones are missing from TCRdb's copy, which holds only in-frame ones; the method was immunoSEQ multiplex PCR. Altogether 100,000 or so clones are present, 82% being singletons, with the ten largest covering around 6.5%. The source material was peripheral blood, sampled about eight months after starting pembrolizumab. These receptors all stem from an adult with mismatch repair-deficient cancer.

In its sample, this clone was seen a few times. CDR3 protein: CASSSRGATGATNYGYTF. The CDR3 DNA is TGTGCCAGCAGCTCTCGCGGGGCAACAGGGGCGACTAACTATGGCTACACCTTC. The chain has TRBV7-8 and TRBJ1-2; TRBD1 agrees at 7 bases. CDR3 length: 18 amino acids. The junction had 14 bases not matched to a gene; V was cut back by 4 bases and J by 0 bases. Germline V lookup: CDR1 SGHVS, CDR2 FQNEAQ.

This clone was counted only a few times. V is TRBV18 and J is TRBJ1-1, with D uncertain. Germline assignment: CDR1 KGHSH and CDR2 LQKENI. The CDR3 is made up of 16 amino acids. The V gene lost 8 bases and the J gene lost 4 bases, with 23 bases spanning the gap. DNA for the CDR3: TGTGCCAGCCTTACCCCCTACAGTTTGGAGGGCACTGAAGCTTTCTTT. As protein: CASLTPYSLEGTEAFF.

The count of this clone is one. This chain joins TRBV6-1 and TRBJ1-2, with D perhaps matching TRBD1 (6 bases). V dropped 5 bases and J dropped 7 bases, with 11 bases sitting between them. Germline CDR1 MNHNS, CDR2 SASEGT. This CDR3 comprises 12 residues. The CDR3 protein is CASSPNRVGYTF. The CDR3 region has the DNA TGTGCCAGCAGTCCAAACAGGGTTGGCTACACCTTC.

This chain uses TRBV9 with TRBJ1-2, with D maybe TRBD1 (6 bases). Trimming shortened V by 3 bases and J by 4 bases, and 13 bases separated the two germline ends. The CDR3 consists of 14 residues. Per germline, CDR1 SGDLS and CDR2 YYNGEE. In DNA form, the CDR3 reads TGTGCCAGCAGCGGACAGGTCCTCACCTATGGCTACACCTTC. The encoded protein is CASSGQVLTYGYTF.

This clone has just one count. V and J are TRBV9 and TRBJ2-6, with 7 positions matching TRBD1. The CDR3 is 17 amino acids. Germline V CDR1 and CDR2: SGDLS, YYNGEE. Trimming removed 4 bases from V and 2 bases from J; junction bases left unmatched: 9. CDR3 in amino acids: CASSYGTVSTGANVLTF. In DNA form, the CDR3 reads TGTGCCAGCAGCTACGGGACAGTTTCAACTGGGGCCAACGTCCTGACTTTC.

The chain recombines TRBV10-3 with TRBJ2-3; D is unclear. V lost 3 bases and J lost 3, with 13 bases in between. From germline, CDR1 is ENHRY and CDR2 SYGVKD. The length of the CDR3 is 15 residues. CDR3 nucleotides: TGTGCCATCAGTGACCTAGTCGAAGGGACAGATACGCAGTATTTT. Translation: CAISDLVEGTDTQYF.

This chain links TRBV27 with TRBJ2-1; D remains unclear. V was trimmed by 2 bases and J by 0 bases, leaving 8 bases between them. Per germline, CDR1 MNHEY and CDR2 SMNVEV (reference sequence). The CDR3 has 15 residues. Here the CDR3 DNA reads TGTGCCAGCAGTTTACACAGAAGCTCCTACAATGAGCAGTTCTTC. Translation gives CASSLHRSSYNEQFF.

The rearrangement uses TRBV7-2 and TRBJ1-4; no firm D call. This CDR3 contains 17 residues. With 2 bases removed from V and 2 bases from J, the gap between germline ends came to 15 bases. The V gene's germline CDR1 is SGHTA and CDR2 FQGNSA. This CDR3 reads CASSLKYSVTTNEKLFF. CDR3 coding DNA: TGTGCCAGCAGCTTAAAGTATTCGGTAACGACTAATGAAAAACTGTTTTTT.

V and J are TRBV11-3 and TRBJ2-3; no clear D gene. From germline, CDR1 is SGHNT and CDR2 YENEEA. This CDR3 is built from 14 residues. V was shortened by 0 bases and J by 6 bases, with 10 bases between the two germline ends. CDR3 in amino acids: CASSLDPQQDTQYF. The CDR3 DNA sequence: TGTGCCAGCAGCTTAGATCCCCAGCAGGATACGCAGTATTTT. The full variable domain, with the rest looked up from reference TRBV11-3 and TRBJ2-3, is EAGVVQSPRYKIIEKKQPVAFWCNPISGHNTLYWYLQNLGQGPELLIRYENEEAVDDSQLPKDRFSAERLKGVDSTLKIQPAELGDSAVYLCASSLDPQQDTQYFGPGTRLTVL.

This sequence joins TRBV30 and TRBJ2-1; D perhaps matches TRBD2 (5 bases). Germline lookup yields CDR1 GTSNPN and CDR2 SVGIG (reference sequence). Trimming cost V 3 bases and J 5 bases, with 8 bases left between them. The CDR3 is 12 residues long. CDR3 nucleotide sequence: TGTGCCTGGAGCCCCGGGGACAATGAGCAGTTCTTC. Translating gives CAWSPGDNEQFF.

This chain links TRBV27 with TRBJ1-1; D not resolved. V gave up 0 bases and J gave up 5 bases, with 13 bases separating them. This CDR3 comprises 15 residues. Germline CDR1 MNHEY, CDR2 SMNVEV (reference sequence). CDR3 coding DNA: TGTGCCAGCAGTTTATCGTCACAGCGAGGGACTGAAGCTTTCTTT. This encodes CASSLSSQRGTEAFF.

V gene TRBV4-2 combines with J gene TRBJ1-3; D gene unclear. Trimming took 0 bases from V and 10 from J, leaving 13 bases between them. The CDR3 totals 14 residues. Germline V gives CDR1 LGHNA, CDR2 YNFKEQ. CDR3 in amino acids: CASSQEVKGRTIYF. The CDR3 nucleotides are TGTGCCAGCAGCCAAGAGGTGAAAGGGCGAACCATATATTTT.

The CDR3 region is CASSLSPASTEAFF. The CDR3 DNA is TGTGCCAGCAGCTTAAGCCCTGCGAGCACTGAAGCTTTCTTT. The chain links TRBV7-6 to TRBJ1-1, with D unresolved. The CDR3 runs 14 residues. Trimming cost V 2 bases and J 4 bases, with 11 bases left between them. Germline loops: CDR1 SGHVS, CDR2 FNYEAQ.

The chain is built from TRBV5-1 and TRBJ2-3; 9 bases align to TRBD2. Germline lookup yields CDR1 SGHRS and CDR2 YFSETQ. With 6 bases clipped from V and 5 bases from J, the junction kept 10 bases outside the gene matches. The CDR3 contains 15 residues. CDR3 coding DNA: TGCGCCAGCACCCTCCTTGGCGGGAGGGAAGATACGCAGTATTTT. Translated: CASTLLGGREDTQYF.

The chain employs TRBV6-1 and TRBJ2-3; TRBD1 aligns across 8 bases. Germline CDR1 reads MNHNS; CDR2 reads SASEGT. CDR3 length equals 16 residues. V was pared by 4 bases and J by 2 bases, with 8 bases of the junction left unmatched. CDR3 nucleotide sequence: TGTGCCAGCAGTGCCGACCGGGACAGGCCCACAGATACGCAGTATTTT. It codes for CASSADRDRPTDTQYF.

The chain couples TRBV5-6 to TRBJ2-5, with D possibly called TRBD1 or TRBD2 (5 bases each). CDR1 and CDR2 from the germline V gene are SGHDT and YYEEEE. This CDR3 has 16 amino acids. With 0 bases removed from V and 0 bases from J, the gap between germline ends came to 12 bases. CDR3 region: CASSLEWDGNQETQYF. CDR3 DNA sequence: TGTGCCAGCAGCTTGGAATGGGACGGAAACCAAGAGACCCAGTACTTC.

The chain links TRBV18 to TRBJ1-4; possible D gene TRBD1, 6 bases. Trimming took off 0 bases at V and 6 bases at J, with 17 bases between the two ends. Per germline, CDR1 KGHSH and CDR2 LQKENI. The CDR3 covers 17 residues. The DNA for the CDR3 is TGTGCCAGCTCACCACCGTACAGGGAAACAGGGCATGAAAAACTGTTTTTT. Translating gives CASSPPYRETGHEKLFF.

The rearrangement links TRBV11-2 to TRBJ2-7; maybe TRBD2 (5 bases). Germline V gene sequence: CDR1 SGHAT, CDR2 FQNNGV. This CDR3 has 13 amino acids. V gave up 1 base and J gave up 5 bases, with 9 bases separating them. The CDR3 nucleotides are TGTGCCAGCAGCTTAGCGGGGTGGAACGAGCAGTACTTC. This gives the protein CASSLAGWNEQYF.

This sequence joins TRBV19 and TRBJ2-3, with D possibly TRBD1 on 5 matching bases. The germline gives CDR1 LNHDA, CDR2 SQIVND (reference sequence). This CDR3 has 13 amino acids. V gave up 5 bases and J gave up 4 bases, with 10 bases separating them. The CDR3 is CASSSQGADTQYF. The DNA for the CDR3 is TGTGCCAGTAGTTCCCAGGGTGCAGATACGCAGTATTTT.

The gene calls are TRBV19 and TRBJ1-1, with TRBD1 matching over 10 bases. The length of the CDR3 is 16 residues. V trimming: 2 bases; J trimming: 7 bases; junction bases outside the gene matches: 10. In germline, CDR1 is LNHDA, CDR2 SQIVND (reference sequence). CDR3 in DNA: TGTGCCAGTAGTATAAGAGGGACAGGGGACTGGGATGAAGCTTTCTTT. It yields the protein CASSIRGTGDWDEAFF.

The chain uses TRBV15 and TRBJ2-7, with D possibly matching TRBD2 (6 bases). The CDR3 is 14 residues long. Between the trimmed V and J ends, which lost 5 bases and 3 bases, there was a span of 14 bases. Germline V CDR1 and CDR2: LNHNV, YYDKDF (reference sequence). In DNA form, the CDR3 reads TGTGCCACCAGCCAAACGATAGCGGACTACGAGCAGTACTTC. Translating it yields CATSQTIADYEQYF. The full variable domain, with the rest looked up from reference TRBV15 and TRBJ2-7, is DAMVIQNPRYQVTQFGKPVTLSCSQTLNHNVMYWYQQKSSQAPKLLFHYYDKDFNNEADTPDNFQSRRPNTSFCFLDIRSPGLGDTAMYLCATSQTIADYEQYFGPGTRLTVT.

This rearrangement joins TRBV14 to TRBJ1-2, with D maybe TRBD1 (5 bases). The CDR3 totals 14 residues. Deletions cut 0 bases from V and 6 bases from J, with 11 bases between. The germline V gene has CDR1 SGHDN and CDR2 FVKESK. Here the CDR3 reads CASSQDLQGDGYTF. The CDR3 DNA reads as TGTGCCAGCAGCCAAGATTTACAAGGGGATGGCTACACCTTC.